This T cell receptor (beta chain) originates from a study of beta chain features in type 1 diabetes. Points from the study as a whole: A moderate, significant TCRB CDR3 shortening appeared in type 1 diabetes across four CD4+ subsets. Shorter templates might be favored by PCR, and equally so in patients and in controls. Type 1 diabetes patients had VDJ junctions that carried fewer insertions and more deletions. Any HLA-type effect on TCRB rearrangement remained unresolved here.

V lost 6 bases and J lost 4; bases outside the gene matches: 2. The CDR3 loop spans 13 amino acids. Germline loops: CDR1 MNHEY, CDR2 SMNVEV (reference sequence). Isolated RNA was reverse transcribed in full, so expressed TCRB transcripts were sequenced. Sequencing used immunoSEQ multiplex PCR; TCRdb keeps in-frame clones, though not all of them. This sample yields hundreds of thousands of clones, of which 7% to 10% are seen a single time; roughly 0.99% belongs to the top ten. In this sample, this clone turned up a few times. Its antigen is unidentified. Since a much larger clone is just one base distant, this may be a read error.

The TCR originated in a man between 25 and 39 years old with type 1 diabetes. Sequencing was done on a sample of central memory CD4+ T cells from blood. The V and J genes are TRBV27 and TRBJ1-1; TRBD1 matches 10 bases. The chain's CDR3 is CASRRTGGTEAFF. CDR3 nucleotides: TGTGCCAGCAGAAGGACAGGGGGCACTGAAGCTTTCTTT.